This T cell receptor beta chain was recovered during a study of T-cell memory formation after mild COVID-19. Background on the study: Largely donor-specific sequence clusters came from two donors.

Germline-derived CDR1 and CDR2 are SGHDT and YYEEEE. CDR3 length: 13 residues. Trimming removed 5 bases at V and 1 base at J, with 6 bases between. Libraries for TCRalpha and TCRbeta carried sample barcodes and unique molecular identifiers via 5'RACE. Each CDR3 protein gets one entry after TCRdb re-called the 5' RACE reads with MiXCR. The sample has about 60,000 distinct CDR3 sequences, 9% to 15% seen once. About this clonotype: Its antigen is undetermined.

Findings and limits, study-wide: The main location of contracting CD4+ clones was CM and EM, and that of contracting CD8+ clones was EMRA.

Sequencing was done on a sample of PBMCs or a T cell subset sorted from them (not recorded which). V usage is TRBV5-6 and J usage is TRBJ2-2; D is unclear. This receptor was taken from a man between 18 and 29 years old who had mild COVID-19 (a few samples of this study predate the infection). Cell type and time point are not known. This CDR3 is CASRGENTGELFF. The CDR3 DNA follows: TGTGCCAGCAGGGGTGAGAACACCGGGGAGCTGTTTTTT.